A single sample gave rise to the 12 T cell receptor beta chains below, sequenced in a study of Ad26.COV2.S vaccination and SARS-CoV-2 variants (dated by TCRdb to the early 2020s). The treatment or condition label, read with the paper, signifies: roughly 19 received Ad26.COV2.S at low or high dose, single or two shots; roughly five received placebo; per-sample allocation not given. Repertoires of vaccine and placebo recipients were sequenced from samples collected on day 63 after the first injection. Library construction relied on the immunoSEQ multiplex PCR assay. The clones in this table, taken by TCRdb from immuneACCESS, are in-frame only. Not every clone is retained; where verified, under half of the shortfall comes from an unresolved V gene, and the cause of the rest is unknown. The sample includes hundreds of thousands of clones, with roughly 90% observed a single time. 1.5% of the sample is taken by the ten largest.

Sequenced here: peripheral blood, sampled in a trial of Ad26.COV2.S vaccine versus placebo. These receptors were obtained from a person between 18 and 60 years old who received the Ad26.COV2.S COVID-19 vaccine or a placebo.

V and J are TRBV12-3 or TRBV12-4 and TRBJ2-3; TRBD1 might be the D (7 bases). Trimming removed 7 bases at V and 12 bases at J, with 14 bases between. The CDR3 is made up of 11 amino acids. In DNA form, the CDR3 reads TGTGCCAGCACCCGGAGGGGGCGACAGTATTTT. Its protein product is CASTRRGRQYF.

The V and J genes are TRBV9 and TRBJ2-7; D uncertain. Germline lookup yields CDR1 SGDLS and CDR2 YYNGEE. The V and J ends lost 3 bases and 7 bases respectively, with 23 bases between them. The CDR3 has 16 amino acids. The CDR3 region has the DNA TGTGCCAGCAGCGACCCCTTGGACGCGTCTTCTCGAGAGCAGTACTTC. Its protein is CASSDPLDASSREQYF.

The J gene is TRBJ1-3, the V gene TRBV18, with D unclear. The germline V and J ends were trimmed by 0 bases and 0 bases, with 6 bases remaining between them. This CDR3 contains 15 residues. Germline CDR1 reads KGHSH; CDR2 reads LQKENI. The CDR3 protein is CASSPPHGSGNTIYF. In nucleotides, the CDR3 is TGTGCCAGCTCACCACCCCACGGCTCTGGAAACACCATATATTTT.

J is TRBJ2-7 and V is TRBV6-5; D not resolved. CDR3 length equals 13 residues. Germline CDR1 MNHEY, CDR2 SVGAGI. The V gene lost 5 bases and the J gene lost 2 bases, with 10 bases spanning the gap. CDR3 nucleotides: TGTGCCAGCAGTCGAGACGTCACCTACGAGCAGTACTTC. It yields the protein CASSRDVTYEQYF.

The chain joins TRBV15 to TRBJ1-2; possible D gene TRBD1, 6 bases. The CDR3 totals 17 residues. Trimming stripped 1 base from V and 6 bases from J, with 21 bases between. Germline CDR1 is LNHNV and CDR2 is YYDKDF (reference sequence). The CDR3: CATSRGGGAVFRNGYTF. CDR3 coding DNA: TGTGCCACCAGCAGAGGGGGGGGCGCGGTGTTTCGGAATGGCTACACCTTC.

This chain connects TRBV19 to TRBJ2-3; maybe TRBD2 (6 bases). The V gene lost 7 bases and the J gene lost 8 bases, with 25 bases spanning the gap. The CDR3 is 16 residues long. Germline CDR1 LNHDA, CDR2 SQIVND (reference sequence). DNA of the CDR3: TGTGCCAGTACAGCCTCCTTAGCGGATCCTCCCCGTACGCAGTATTTT. Translating it yields CASTASLADPPRTQYF.

The chain joins TRBV30 to TRBJ1-2, with D possibly matching TRBD1 (5 bases). The length of the CDR3 is 13 residues. Per the germline V gene, CDR1 is GTSNPN and CDR2 is SVGIG (reference sequence). V was trimmed by 0 bases and J by 5 bases, leaving 10 bases between them. CDR3 loop: CAWSVGTAYGYTF. CDR3 sequence (DNA): TGTGCCTGGAGTGTCGGGACTGCTTATGGCTACACCTTC.

This chain joins TRBV7-9 and TRBJ1-2; the D gene is possibly TRBD1 (5 bases). V was shortened by 5 bases and J by 0 bases, with 13 bases between the two germline ends. CDR1 and CDR2 (germline): SEHNR, FQNEAQ (reference sequence). The CDR3 is made up of 15 amino acids. The CDR3 is CASSPWGESNYGYTF. As DNA, the CDR3 is TGTGCCAGCAGCCCCTGGGGGGAATCTAACTATGGCTACACCTTC.

This clone was counted only a few times. The chain carries TRBV11-3 and TRBJ2-2; D could derive from TRBD1 or TRBD2 (5 bases each). CDR1 and CDR2 (germline): SGHNT, YENEEA. The CDR3 runs to 13 residues. V was pared by 5 bases and J by 8 bases, with 12 bases between. For the CDR3, the DNA is TGTGCCAGCAGCATGGGGGTTGGAGGGGAGCTGTTTTTT. Protein product: CASSMGVGGELFF.

The chain carries TRBV5-1 and TRBJ2-2, with 11 bases aligning to TRBD2. Germline-derived CDR1 and CDR2 are SGHRS and YFSETQ. Trimming removed 4 bases from V and 1 base from J; junction bases left unmatched: 3. This CDR3 is built from 16 residues. CDR3 bases: TGCGCCAGCAGCCGGACTAGCGGGTTGAACACCGGGGAGCTGTTTTTT. Translated: CASSRTSGLNTGELFF.

The chain joins TRBV19 to TRBJ1-6; D is unclear. V lost 4 bases, J lost 7 bases, and 5 bases lay in between. Germline-derived CDR1 and CDR2 are LNHDA and SQIVND (reference sequence). CDR3 length: 12 amino acids. This CDR3 reads CASSSRNSPLHF. The CDR3 DNA reads TGTGCCAGTAGTAGTAGGAATTCACCCCTCCACTTT.

The table lists this clone with a count of one. V gene TRBV12-5 combines with J gene TRBJ1-2; maybe TRBD1 (5 bases). The CDR3 runs 13 residues. Germline CDR1 is LGHNT and CDR2 is FRNRAP. The V end was cut by 2 bases, the J end by 7 bases, with 11 bases between. For the CDR3, the DNA is TGTGCTAGTGGTTTGACCTACGGGGCTGGCTACACCTTC. Translation gives CASGLTYGAGYTF.